This T cell receptor (beta chain) was sequenced during a study of cytomegalovirus exposure and HLA in healthy donors. Whole-study results and caveats: Rare TCR sequences dominated, though some public TCRs recurred in many donors. The number of N-insertions in an Asian-associated ancestry cluster was reportedly below the roughly 700-donor mean in a later analysis.

Germline V lookup: CDR1 SNHLY, CDR2 FYNNEI. Trimming left V 1 base short and J 1 base short, with 10 bases between. CDR3 length equals 15 residues. About this clone: Its antigen remains unidentified.

Both 60 Vbeta primers and 13 Jbeta primers went into the PCR. Repertoires were generated with immunoSEQ multiplex PCR, while TCRdb's copy carries only in-frame clones and drops some. Across over 120,000 clones, the top ten clones capture 0.96% of the sample. The chain couples TRBV2 to TRBJ1-2; D ambiguous. The material sequenced was PBMCs. This receptor was obtained from a male donor in good health and CMV-seronegative. Here the CDR3 DNA reads TGTGCCAGCAGTGAAGGTGCGGGATATAACTATGGCTACACCTTC. Amino acids: CASSEGAGYNYGYTF.